A selection of T cell receptor beta chains follows, all from one sample in a study of cytomegalovirus exposure and HLA in healthy donors. Sequencing was performed with immunoSEQ multiplex PCR; in TCRdb, only in-frame clones are kept and a portion is missing. The table shows approximately 230,000 clones, with roughly 90% occurring only once. Material for sequencing was PBMCs. These receptor sequences come from a young man in good health and CMV-seropositive. Both conserved end residues are part of each CDR3. The order of the fields is D gene, V gene, J gene, clone size, CDR3 protein, CDR3 DNA. A D gene is named only where the DNA matches it firmly. Clone size is not always given. Where it is, it says once, few, many or a class for expanded clones.

>-|TRBV28|TRBJ2-7|few
CASSLSPGTSYEQYF
TGTGCCAGCAGTTTAAGTCCCGGGACCTCCTACGAGCAGTACTTC
>-|TRBV5-1|TRBJ1-1|-
CASSLEGRVMNTEAFF
TGCGCCAGCAGCTTGGAAGGACGGGTGATGAACACTGAAGCTTTCTTT
>-|TRBV10-2|TRBJ2-3|once
CASRPDHSDTQYF
TGCGCCAGCAGGCCTGACCATTCAGATACGCAGTATTTT
>-|TRBV27|TRBJ1-5|-
CASSWSGGNQPQHF
TGTGCCAGCAGTTGGTCAGGGGGCAATCAGCCCCAGCATTTT
>TRBD2|TRBV5-1|TRBJ2-7|-
CASSPELAGGTYEQYF
TGCGCCAGCAGCCCGGAGCTAGCGGGGGGGACCTACGAGCAGTACTTC
>TRBD1|TRBV27|TRBJ2-7|-
CASSPRTGFSYEQYF
TGTGCCAGCAGTCCCCGGACAGGGTTCTCCTACGAGCAGTACTTC
>TRBD2|TRBV2|TRBJ2-1|-
CASSVGTSANEQFF
TGTGCCAGCAGTGTCGGGACTAGCGCCAATGAGCAGTTCTTC
>-|TRBV4-3|TRBJ2-1|-
CASSQDPLCCEQFF
TGCGCCAGCAGCCAAGATCCCTTATGCTGTGAGCAGTTCTTC
>TRBD2|TRBV27|TRBJ2-1|-
CASTDSWGGVGNEQFF
TGTGCCAGCACAGATTCATGGGGGGGAGTGGGCAATGAGCAGTTCTTC
>-|TRBV15|TRBJ1-5|-
CATSRDRQASRSNQPQHF
TGTGCCACCAGCAGAGACAGACAGGCGAGTAGAAGCAATCAGCCCCAGCATTTT
>TRBD2|TRBV11-2|TRBJ2-5|-
CASSLTLAGWGEETQYF
TGTGCCAGCAGCTTAACCCTAGCGGGATGGGGGGAAGAGACCCAGTACTTC
>-|TRBV28|TRBJ1-5|once
CASSLVAGRSNQPQHF
TGTGCCAGCAGTTTAGTAGCAGGGAGAAGCAATCAGCCCCAGCATTTT
>-|TRBV5-1|TRBJ2-3|-
CASSISGGRTDTQYF
TGCGCCAGCAGCATTAGTGGGGGGCGGACAGATACGCAGTATTTT
>TRBD2|TRBV27|TRBJ2-4|-
CASSSKTLGLAGDIQYF
TGTGCCAGCAGTTCCAAAACCCTTGGACTAGCGGGAGACATTCAGTACTTC
>-|TRBV27|TRBJ2-1|-
CASSLPRDNEQFF
TGTGCCAGCAGCCTTCCCAGGGACAATGAGCAGTTCTTC
>TRBD2|TRBV28|TRBJ2-7|once
CASSFYSGSTNGAQYF
TGTGCCAGCAGTTTTTATAGCGGGAGTACAAATGGGGCGCAGTACTTC
>TRBD2|TRBV5-1|TRBJ2-2|-
CASRNLAGGNTGELFF
TGCGCCAGCAGGAACCTAGCGGGAGGGAACACCGGGGAGCTGTTTTTT
>TRBD2|TRBV6-6|TRBJ2-7|-
CASGRTSGTYEQYF
TGTGCCAGCGGACGGACTAGCGGGACCTACGAGCAGTACTTC
>-|TRBV5-1|TRBJ2-6|-
CASSLEQLSGANVLTF
TGCGCCAGCAGCTTGGAACAGCTCTCTGGGGCCAACGTCCTGACTTTC
>-|TRBV30|TRBJ1-3|-
CAWSDGHGNTIYF
TGTGCCTGGAGTGATGGACACGGAAACACCATATATTTT
>-|TRBV19|TRBJ1-5|-
CASSPTGFGGQPQHF
TGTGCCAGTAGTCCAACAGGGTTTGGTGGTCAGCCCCAGCATTTT
>TRBD1|TRBV9|TRBJ2-7|-
CASSVSGQGPYEQYF
TGTGCCAGCAGCGTGTCGGGACAGGGCCCCTACGAGCAGTACTTC
>TRBD2|TRBV5-1|TRBJ2-1|-
CASRGLADNEQFF
TGCGCCAGCAGAGGGCTAGCGGACAATGAGCAGTTCTTC
>-|TRBV19|TRBJ1-5|-
CASSIERDQPQHF
TGTGCCAGTAGTATAGAACGGGATCAGCCCCAGCATTTT
>-|TRBV4-1|TRBJ1-3|-
CASSQRTVSGNTIYF
TGCGCCAGCAGCCAACGGACGGTCTCTGGAAACACCATATATTTT
>TRBD2|TRBV5-1|TRBJ2-5|-
CASSLYGEGSQETQYF
TGCGCCAGCAGCTTGTACGGGGAGGGATCCCAAGAGACCCAGTACTTC
>TRBD1|TRBV5-1|TRBJ2-4|-
CASSFMGQVPRDIQYF
TGCGCCAGCAGCTTTATGGGACAGGTCCCCCGGGACATTCAGTACTTC
>-|TRBV27|TRBJ1-4|-
CASRPWDATNEKLFF
TGTGCCAGCAGACCGTGGGACGCAACTAATGAAAAACTGTTTTTT
>TRBD1|TRBV5-1|TRBJ2-5|-
CASSLLDREETQYF
TGCGCCAGCAGCTTGTTGGACAGGGAAGAGACCCAGTACTTC